One TCR beta chain is described in this entry. No antigen is known for it. The entry originates in a study of CD8+ T cells in alopecia areata. Findings and caveats of the study: Clarity of TCR sharing across patients fell short of that in mice, possibly HLA-related.

Investigators isolated RNA and reverse transcribed it into cDNA to act as the sequencing template. Assay used: immunoSEQ multiplex PCR; TCRdb lists only in-frame clones, some missing. The sample carries around 200,000 clones, roughly 65% recorded once. Germline values: CDR1 GTSNPN, CDR2 SVGIG (reference sequence). V dropped 3 bases and J dropped 8 bases, with 19 bases sitting between them. The CDR3 spans 14 residues. This sequence was found in a human donor with alopecia areata. This material consisted of CD4+ T cells sorted from blood, taken at week 0. V is TRBV30 and J is TRBJ1-2; tentatively, D is TRBD1 (5 bases). The CDR3 spells CAWSGTLILYGYTF. As DNA, the CDR3 is TGTGCCTGGAGCGGGACGTTAATTCTTTACGGCTACACCTTC.